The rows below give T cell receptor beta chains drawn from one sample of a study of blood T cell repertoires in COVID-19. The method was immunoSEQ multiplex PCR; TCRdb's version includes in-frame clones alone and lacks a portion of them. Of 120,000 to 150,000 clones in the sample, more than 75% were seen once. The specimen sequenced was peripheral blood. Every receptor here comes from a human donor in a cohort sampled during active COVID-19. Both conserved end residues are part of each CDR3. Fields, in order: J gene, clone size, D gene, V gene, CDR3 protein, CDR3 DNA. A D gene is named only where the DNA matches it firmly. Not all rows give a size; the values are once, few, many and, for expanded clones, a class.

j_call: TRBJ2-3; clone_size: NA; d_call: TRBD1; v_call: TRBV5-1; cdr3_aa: CASSMDRGLDTQYF; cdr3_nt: TGCGCCAGCAGCATGGACAGGGGGCTAGATACGCAGTATTTT
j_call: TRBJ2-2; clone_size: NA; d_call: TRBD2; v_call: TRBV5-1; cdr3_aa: CASSLGVLAGVGGELFF; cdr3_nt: TGCGCCAGCAGCTTAGGGGTACTAGCGGGAGTCGGCGGGGAGCTGTTTTTT
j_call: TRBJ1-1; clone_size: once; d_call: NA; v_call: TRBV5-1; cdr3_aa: CASSSMTEYNTEAFF; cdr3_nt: TGCGCCAGCAGCTCGATGACAGAATATAACACTGAAGCTTTCTTT
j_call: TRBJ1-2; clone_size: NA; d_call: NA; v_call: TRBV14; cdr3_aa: CASSHHVGARNYGYTF; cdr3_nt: TGTGCCAGCAGCCACCACGTAGGGGCAAGGAACTATGGCTACACCTTC
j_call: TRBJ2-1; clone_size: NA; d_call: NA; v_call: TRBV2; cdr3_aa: CASRIAVSYNEQFF; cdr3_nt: TGTGCCAGCAGAATAGCAGTCTCCTACAATGAGCAGTTCTTC
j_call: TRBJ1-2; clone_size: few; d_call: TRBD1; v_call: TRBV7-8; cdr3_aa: CASSLMGQGNNYGYTF; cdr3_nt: TGTGCCAGCAGCTTAATGGGACAGGGTAATAACTATGGCTACACCTTC
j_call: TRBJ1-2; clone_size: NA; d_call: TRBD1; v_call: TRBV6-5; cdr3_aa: CASSSRTGRMGGYTF; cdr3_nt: TGTGCCAGCAGTTCCCGGACAGGCCGCATGGGGGGCTACACCTTC
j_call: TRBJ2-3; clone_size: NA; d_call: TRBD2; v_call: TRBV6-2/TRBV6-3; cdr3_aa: CASSSLAGGRDTQYF; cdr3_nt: TGTGCCAGCAGTTCCCTAGCGGGAGGACGAGATACGCAGTATTTT
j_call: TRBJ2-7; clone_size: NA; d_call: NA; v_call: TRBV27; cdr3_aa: CASSFTGRAYEQYF; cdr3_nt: TGTGCCAGCAGTTTTACAGGAAGGGCCTACGAGCAGTACTTC
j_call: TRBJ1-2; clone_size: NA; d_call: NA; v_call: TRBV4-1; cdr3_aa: CASSQDADYGYTF; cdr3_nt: TGCGCCAGCAGCCAAGATGCGGACTATGGCTACACCTTC
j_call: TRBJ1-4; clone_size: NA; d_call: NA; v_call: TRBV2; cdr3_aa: CASSETSDEKLFF; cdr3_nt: TGTGCCAGCAGCGAAACAAGTGATGAAAAACTGTTTTTT
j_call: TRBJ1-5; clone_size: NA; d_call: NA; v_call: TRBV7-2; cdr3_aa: CASSLDSGGNQPQHF; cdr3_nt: TGTGCCAGCAGCTTGGACTCCGGAGGCAATCAGCCCCAGCATTTT
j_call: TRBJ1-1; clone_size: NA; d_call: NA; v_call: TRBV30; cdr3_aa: CAWSVQRGWDTEAFF; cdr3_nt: TGTGCCTGGAGTGTACAGCGGGGTTGGGACACTGAAGCTTTCTTT
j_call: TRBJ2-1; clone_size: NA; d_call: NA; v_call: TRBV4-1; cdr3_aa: CASSQVDLITYNEQFF; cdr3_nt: TGCGCCAGCAGCCAAGTGGACTTGATCACCTACAATGAGCAGTTCTTC
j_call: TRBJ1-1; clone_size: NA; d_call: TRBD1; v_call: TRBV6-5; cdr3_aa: CASTRGAVDTEAFF; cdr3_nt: TGTGCCAGCACCAGGGGGGCGGTGGACACTGAAGCTTTCTTT
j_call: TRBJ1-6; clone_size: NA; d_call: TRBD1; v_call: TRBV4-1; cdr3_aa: CASSQEGGQGNSPLHF; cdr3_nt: TGCGCCAGCAGCCAAGAGGGGGGACAGGGTAATTCACCCCTCCACTTT
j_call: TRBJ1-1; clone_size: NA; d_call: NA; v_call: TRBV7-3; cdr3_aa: CASSLRQNTEAFF; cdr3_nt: TGTGCCAGCAGCTTAAGGCAGAACACTGAAGCTTTCTTT
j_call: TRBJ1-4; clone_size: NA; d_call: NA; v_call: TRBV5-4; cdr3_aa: CASSLPGEKLFF; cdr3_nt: TGTGCCAGCAGCTTGCCCGGGGAAAAACTGTTTTTT
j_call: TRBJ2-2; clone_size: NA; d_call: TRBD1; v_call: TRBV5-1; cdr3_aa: CASSLVAGGLAGELFF; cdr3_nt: TGCGCCAGCAGCTTGGTTGCAGGGGGCTTAGCCGGGGAGCTGTTTTTT
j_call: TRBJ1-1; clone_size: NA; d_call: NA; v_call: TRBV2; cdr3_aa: CASSEALRTREAKAFF; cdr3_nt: TGTGCCAGCAGTGAAGCGCTTAGGACGAGGGAAGCTAAAGCTTTCTTT
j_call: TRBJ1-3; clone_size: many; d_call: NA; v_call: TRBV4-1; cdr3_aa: CASSHEGGIGGNTIYF; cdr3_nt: TGCGCCAGCAGCCACGAAGGGGGTATAGGTGGAAACACCATATATTTT
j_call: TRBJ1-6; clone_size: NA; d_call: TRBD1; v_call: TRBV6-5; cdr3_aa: CAITGAHDNSPLHF; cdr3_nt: TGTGCCATTACAGGGGCCCATGATAATTCACCCCTCCACTTT
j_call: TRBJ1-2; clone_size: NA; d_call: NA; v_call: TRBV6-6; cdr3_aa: CASSYSADYGYTF; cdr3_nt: TGTGCCAGCAGTTACTCAGCGGACTATGGCTACACCTTC
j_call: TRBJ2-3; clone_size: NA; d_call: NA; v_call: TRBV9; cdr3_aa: CASSVVEDTQYF; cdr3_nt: TGTGCCAGCAGCGTAGTGGAGGATACGCAGTATTTT
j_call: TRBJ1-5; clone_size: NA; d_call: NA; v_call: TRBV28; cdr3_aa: CASSFKGDQPQHF; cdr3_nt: TGTGCCAGCAGTTTTAAGGGGGATCAGCCCCAGCATTTT
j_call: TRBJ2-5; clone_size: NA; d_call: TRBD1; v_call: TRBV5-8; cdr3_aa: CASSLERGLSEETQYF; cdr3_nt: TGTGCCAGCAGCTTGGAGAGGGGGCTATCCGAAGAGACCCAGTACTTC
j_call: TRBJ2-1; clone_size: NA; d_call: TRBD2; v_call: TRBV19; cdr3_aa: CASSTTSGRAYNEQFF; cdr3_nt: TGTGCCAGTAGTACGACTAGCGGGAGGGCCTACAATGAGCAGTTCTTC
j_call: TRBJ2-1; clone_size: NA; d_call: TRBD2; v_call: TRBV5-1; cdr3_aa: CASSPPGTSSYNEQFF; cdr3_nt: TGCGCCAGCAGCCCCCCCGGGACTAGCTCCTACAATGAGCAGTTCTTC
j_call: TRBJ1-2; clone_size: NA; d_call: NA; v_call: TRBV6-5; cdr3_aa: CASNPTVWNRYGYTF; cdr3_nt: TGTGCCAGCAACCCGACAGTATGGAACCGCTATGGCTACACCTTC
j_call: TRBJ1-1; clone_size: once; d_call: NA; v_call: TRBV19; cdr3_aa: CASSSRGFGTEAFF; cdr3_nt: TGTGCCAGTAGTTCTCGGGGTTTCGGCACTGAAGCTTTCTTT
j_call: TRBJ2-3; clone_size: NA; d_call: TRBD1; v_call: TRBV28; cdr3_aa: CASSFRTGATRNTQYF; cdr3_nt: TGTGCCAGCAGTTTTCGGACAGGGGCCACGAGGAATACGCAGTATTTT
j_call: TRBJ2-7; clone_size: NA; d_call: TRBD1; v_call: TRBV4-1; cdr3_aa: CASSQDYRGYEQYF; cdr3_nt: TGCGCCAGCAGCCAAGACTACAGGGGTTACGAGCAGTACTTC
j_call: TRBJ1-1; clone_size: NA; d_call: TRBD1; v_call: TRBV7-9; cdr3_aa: CASSLRQGGGTEAFF; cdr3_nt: TGTGCCAGCAGCTTACGACAGGGGGGTGGCACTGAAGCTTTCTTT
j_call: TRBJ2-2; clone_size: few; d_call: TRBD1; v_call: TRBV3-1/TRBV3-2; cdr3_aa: CASSQVGTGATGELFF; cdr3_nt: TGTGCCAGCAGCCAAGTCGGGACAGGGGCCACCGGGGAGCTGTTTTTT
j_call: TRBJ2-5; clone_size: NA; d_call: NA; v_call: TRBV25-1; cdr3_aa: CASSEWGGYQETQYF; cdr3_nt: TGTGCCAGCAGTGAATGGGGGGGCTACCAAGAGACCCAGTACTTC
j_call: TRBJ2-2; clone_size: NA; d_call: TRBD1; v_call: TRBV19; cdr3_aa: CASIAGQGAGTGELFF; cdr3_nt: TGTGCCAGTATTGCCGGGCAGGGGGCGGGCACCGGGGAGCTGTTTTTT
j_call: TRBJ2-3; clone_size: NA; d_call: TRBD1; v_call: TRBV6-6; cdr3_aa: CASSPPRTGGTDTQYF; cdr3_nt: TGTGCCAGCAGCCCGCCCCGAACAGGGGGCACAGATACGCAGTATTTT
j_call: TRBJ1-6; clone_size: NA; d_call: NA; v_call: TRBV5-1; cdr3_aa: CASSPGGGREPLHF; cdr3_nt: TGCGCCAGCAGCCCGGGGGGGGGAAGGGAACCCCTCCACTTT
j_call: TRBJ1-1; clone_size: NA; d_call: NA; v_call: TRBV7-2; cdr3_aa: CASSFGGLSVNTEAFF; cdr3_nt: TGTGCCAGCAGCTTCGGGGGTTTGAGTGTGAACACTGAAGCTTTCTTT
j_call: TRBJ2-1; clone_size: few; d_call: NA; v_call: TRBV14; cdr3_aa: CASSHWRAGYVNEQFF; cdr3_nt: TGTGCCAGCAGCCATTGGAGGGCGGGGTACGTCAATGAGCAGTTCTTC
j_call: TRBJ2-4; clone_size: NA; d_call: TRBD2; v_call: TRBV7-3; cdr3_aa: CASSPGGGPSHLAKNIQYF; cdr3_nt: TGTGCCAGCAGCCCCGGGGGGGGGCCATCGCATCTAGCCAAAAACATTCAGTACTTC
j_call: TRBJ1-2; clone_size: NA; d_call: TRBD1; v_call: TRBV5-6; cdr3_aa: CASSLGQGEYGYTF; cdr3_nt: TGTGCCAGCAGCCTGGGACAGGGAGAATATGGCTACACCTTC
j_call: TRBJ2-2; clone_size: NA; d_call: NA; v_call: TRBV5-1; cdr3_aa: CASSFVGVDTGELFF; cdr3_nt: TGCGCCAGCAGCTTTGTAGGGGTCGACACCGGGGAGCTGTTTTTT
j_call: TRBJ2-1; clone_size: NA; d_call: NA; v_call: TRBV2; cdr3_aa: CASSGQGQYNEQFF; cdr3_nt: TGTGCCAGCAGTGGCCAGGGGCAGTACAATGAGCAGTTCTTC
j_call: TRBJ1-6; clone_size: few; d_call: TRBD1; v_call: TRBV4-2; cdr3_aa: CASSQAGQGYSPLHF; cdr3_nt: TGTGCCAGCAGCCAAGCCGGACAGGGCTATTCACCCCTCCACTTT
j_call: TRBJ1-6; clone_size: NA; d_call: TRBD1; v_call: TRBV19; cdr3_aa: CASSFGQGTNYNSPLHF; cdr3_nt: TGTGCCAGTAGTTTCGGACAGGGTACTAATTATAATTCACCCCTCCACTTT
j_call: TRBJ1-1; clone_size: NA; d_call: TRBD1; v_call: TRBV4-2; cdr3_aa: CASSPQHGQGGEAFF; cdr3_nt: TGTGCCAGCAGCCCACAACACGGACAGGGCGGGGAAGCTTTCTTT
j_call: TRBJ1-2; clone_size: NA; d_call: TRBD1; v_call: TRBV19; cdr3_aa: CASSIDPTGDRAYGYTF; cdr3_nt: TGTGCCAGTAGTATAGATCCGACAGGGGATCGGGCCTATGGCTACACCTTC
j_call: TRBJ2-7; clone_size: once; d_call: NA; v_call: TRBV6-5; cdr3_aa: CASRAPDSYEQYF; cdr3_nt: TGTGCCAGCAGAGCCCCGGACAGCTACGAGCAGTACTTC
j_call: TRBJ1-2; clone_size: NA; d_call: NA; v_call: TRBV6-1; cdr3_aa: CASSELGDDWYTF; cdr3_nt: TGTGCCAGCAGTGAACTCGGCGACGACTGGTACACCTTC
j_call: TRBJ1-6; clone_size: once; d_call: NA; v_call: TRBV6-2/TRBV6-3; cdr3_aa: CASSYLELNSPLHF; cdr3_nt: TGTGCCAGCAGTTACCTTGAACTGAATTCACCCCTCCACTTT
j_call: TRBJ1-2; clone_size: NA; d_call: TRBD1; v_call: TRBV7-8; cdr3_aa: CASSVGQTNYGYTF; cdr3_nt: TGTGCCAGCAGCGTGGGACAGACTAACTATGGCTACACCTTC
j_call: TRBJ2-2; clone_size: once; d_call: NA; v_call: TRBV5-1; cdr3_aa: CASRFQGMNTGELFF; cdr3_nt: TGCGCCAGCAGATTCCAGGGGATGAACACCGGGGAGCTGTTTTTT
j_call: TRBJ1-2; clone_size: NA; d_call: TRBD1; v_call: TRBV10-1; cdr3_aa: CASSAQGSYGYTF; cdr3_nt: TGCGCCAGCAGTGCACAGGGGAGCTATGGCTACACCTTC